Included here is one T cell receptor (beta chain) sequence, with context. The clone's antigen remains unknown. No much larger clone exists at a distance of one base, and base qualities are not known. Healthy HIV-negative adults with no recently reported acute infections or vaccinations were included as donors. All donors were Caucasian adults living in Nashville, Tennessee, USA. Magnetic negative selection was used to enrich CD4+ T cells, after which naive cells were positively selected on CD45RA and the negative fraction became the memory subset. After blood collection by leukapheresis, PBMCs were isolated using Ficoll-Histopaque density gradient centrifugation and then cryopreserved in the vapor phase of liquid nitrogen. Purity and quantity of every magnetically sorted T cell population were checked by analytical flow cytometry. Genomic DNA was isolated from every sorted fraction and measured by UV absorbance on a Nanodrop 2000c.

CDR1 is given as SGHRS and CDR2 as YFSETQ, both from the germline V gene. The CDR3 has 14 amino acids, counting the end cysteine and phenylalanine. The DNA shown is the 42-base CDR3, in frame from base 1. V is shortened by 3 bases, J by 7 bases, and the region joining them spans 16 bases. The data belong to a study of shared clonotypes between healthy human individuals (dated by TCRdb to about 2020). Study-wide context: A few men and two women, aged 18 to 49 years, made up the cohort. For each donor, CD4 naive and CD4 memory were each given three plates, CD8 naive was given two plates, and CD8 memory was given one plate. The study deeply sequenced blood TCR repertoires of five healthy adults to estimate repertoire size and the extent of clonotype sharing between individuals. Libraries were prepared and TCR repertoires were sequenced by different laboratories using diverse techniques, in order to increase sequencing depth and limit assay-specific biases. Leukapheresis yielded between about 0.8 and 9.5 billion PBMCs per donor. Points the paper makes about the study in general: The genetic and exposure-history diversity represented was limited by the small number of donors. When several donors were compared, the shared fraction of clonotypes was roughly 5% for naive CD4, around 3.6% for naive CD8, more than 2% for memory CD4, and approximately 0.4% for memory CD8. Naive subsets generally had larger estimated clonotype richness than memory subsets did. Sampling was restricted to blood, and TCR repertoires in tissues likely differ from the TCR repertoires found in blood. Higher generation probabilities were observed for clonotypes shared by all four sorted-subset donors than for non-shared clonotypes. Pairwise subsampling led to the expectation that sequencing depth would affect the degree of clonotype sharing among donors. Incomplete sequencing was indicated by rarefaction of sorted-subset datasets, despite the large sequencing depth.

Using the deep immunoSEQ assay, TCR CDR3 regions were amplified from genomic DNA by multiplex PCR. Genomic DNA extracted from each cell subset was distributed evenly over all wells of several immunoSEQ 96-well plates, and each plate served as one replicate. For sorted subsets, each replicate PCR was loaded with 200 ng genomic DNA, equivalent to roughly 30,000 T cell genomes. Purified libraries were quantified with a Qubit 3.0 fluorometer, sized on a Bioanalyzer 2100, and re-quantified with the KAPA Library Quantification kit. Each immunoSEQ 96-well plate was sequenced on its own single-read 150-cycle Illumina NextSeq 550 flow cell. As for the original processing: Because the immunoSEQ output included only junctional sequences and no quality scores, the filtering could not be the same as the filtering used for full-length reads. To assign V/J genes and CDR3, sequences were annotated using PyIR, a Python wrapper for IgBLAST v1.9, with IMGT germline references. Reads with weak V/J assignments (E-value above 1e-6), missing CDR3, stop codons, out-of-frame junctions, or ambiguous translated residues were removed. A V3J clonotype was defined by an identical inferred V gene, J gene, and CDR3 amino acid sequence. Percentage overlap between repertoires was computed as shared unique clonotypes divided by the size of the smaller repertoire. Repertoire richness was assessed with RTK rarefaction, the Chao1 estimator, and Recon v2.1 estimates of unobserved clonotypes. Generation probabilities for all TCRbeta clonotypes obtained by the gDNA method from a handful of donors were computed using OLGA. As stored in TCRdb, this immuneACCESS dataset retains in-frame rearrangements with V and J assigned. A fraction of the clones does not appear; measured against another copy, unresolved V genes explain less than half of the discrepancy, and the remainder lacks a known reason. V, J and clone size reflect that table, while D and trimming were determined from the DNA. The sample profile shows 2,500,000 or so clones; approximately 93% of them were found once. The ten largest account for more than 0.35% of the sample.

This receptor was taken from a man aged 18 to 29 in good health. Some clones in this sample may be carry-over from other donors' samples. The V and J genes are TRBV5-1 and TRBJ1-2; the D segment cannot be called with confidence. The material sequenced was naive CD4+ T cells from PBMCs. Taken with the paper, the label for cell subset or site translates to: CD45RA+ positively selected. The nucleotides read TGCGCCAGCAGCTCCCAAACCCTCGAGGGTGGCTACACCTTC. Translated, this is CASSSQTLEGGYTF.